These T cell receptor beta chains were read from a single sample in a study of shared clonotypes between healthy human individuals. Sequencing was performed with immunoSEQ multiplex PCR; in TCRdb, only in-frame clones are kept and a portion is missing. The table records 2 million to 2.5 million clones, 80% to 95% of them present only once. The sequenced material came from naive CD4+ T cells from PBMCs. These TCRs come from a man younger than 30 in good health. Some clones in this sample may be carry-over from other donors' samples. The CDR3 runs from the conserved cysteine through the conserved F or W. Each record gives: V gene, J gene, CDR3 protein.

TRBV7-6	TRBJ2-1	CASSLWTSSNEQFF
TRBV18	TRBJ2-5	CASSRGREQETQYF
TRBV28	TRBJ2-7	CASQSPGQATEQYF
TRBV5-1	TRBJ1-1	CASSGDGVNTEAFF
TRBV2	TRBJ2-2	CASSVRGPGTGELFF
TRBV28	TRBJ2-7	CASSLTLALSEQYF
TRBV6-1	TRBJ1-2	CASSVGVYYGYTF
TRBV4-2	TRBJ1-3	CASGRAGPGNTIYF
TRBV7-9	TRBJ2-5	CASSLGTSGETQYF
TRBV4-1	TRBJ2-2	CASSQGAGGGNTGELFF
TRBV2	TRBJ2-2	CASSLITSGRGGELFF
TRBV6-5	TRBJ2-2	CASSYRGGENAGELFF
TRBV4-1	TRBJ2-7	CASSLTRVSEQYF
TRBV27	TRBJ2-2	CASSLFPGLTGELFF
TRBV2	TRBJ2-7	CASSSQGQAYEQYF
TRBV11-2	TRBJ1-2	CASSSGTLYGYTF
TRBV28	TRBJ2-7	CASSRFSGAYEQYF
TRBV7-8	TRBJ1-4	CASSLDPPDAAGEKLFF
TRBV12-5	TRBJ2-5	CASGFDRAETQYF
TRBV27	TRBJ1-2	CASSSGQGPNYGYTF
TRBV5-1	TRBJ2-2	CASSAQGPPNTGELFF
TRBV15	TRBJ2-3	CATSGALKRERADTQYF
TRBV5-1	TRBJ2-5	CASSLVPGREETQYF
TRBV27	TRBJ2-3	CASRTVTRTDTQYF
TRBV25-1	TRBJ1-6	CASRGGRDVSPLHF
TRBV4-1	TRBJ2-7	CARVNRGYEQYF
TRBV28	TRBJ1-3	CASSSTGYSGNTIYF
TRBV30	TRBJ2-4	CAWSLTGVAKNIQYF
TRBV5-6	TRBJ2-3	CASSWGRPRGTQYF
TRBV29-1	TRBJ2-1	CSASIYGDYNEQFF
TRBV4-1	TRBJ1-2	CASSQAPIPSNYGYTF
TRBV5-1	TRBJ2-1	CASSFDWDNEQFF
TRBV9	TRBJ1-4	CASSVGGALREKLFF
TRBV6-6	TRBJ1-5	CASKRGGSGQPQHF
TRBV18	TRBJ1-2	CASSPDQGSVYGYTF
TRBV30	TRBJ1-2	CAWSEYFYGYTF
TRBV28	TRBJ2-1	CASSINRVNEQFF
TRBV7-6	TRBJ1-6	CASSPRSDRGSPLHF
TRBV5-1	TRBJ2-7	CASSFLDRGGYEQYF
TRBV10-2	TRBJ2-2	CASSQGNLRAGELFF
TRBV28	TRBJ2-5	CASSPTGTQQETQYF
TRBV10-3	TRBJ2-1	CAISGHSGPNNEQFF
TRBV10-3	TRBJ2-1	CAISERTSGGINEQFF
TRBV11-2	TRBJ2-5	CASSFGTPETQYF
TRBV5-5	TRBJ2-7	CASSYSDGPQYF
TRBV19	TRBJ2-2	CASSPSGPGLGGRSRELFF
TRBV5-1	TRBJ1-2	CASSLGSGTGTYGYTF
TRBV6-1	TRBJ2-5	CASRTSGEQETQYF
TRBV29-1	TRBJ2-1	CSVGRQLSYNEQFF
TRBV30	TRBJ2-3	CAWSTGLAGVGDTQYF
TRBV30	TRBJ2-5	CAWGEGAPIQETQYF
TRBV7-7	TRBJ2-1	CASSLYGGRASDEQFF
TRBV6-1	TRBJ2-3	CASSERGGGRRADTQYF
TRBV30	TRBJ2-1	CAWSPGPAYNEQFF